This T cell receptor (beta chain) stems from a study of radiotherapy plus CTLA-4 blockade in lung cancer. Sequencing used immunoSEQ multiplex PCR; TCRdb keeps in-frame clones, though not all of them. This table has around 99,000 clones, about 91% appearing once. Germline V gene lookup returns CDR1 LGHNA and CDR2 YNFKEQ. Deletions cut 2 bases from V and 3 bases from J, with 22 bases between. The CDR3 sequence is 19 residues long. The chain uses TRBV4-2 and TRBJ2-2; TRBD1 or TRBD2 may be the D gene (5 bases each). This clonotype was sampled from a human donor with non-small cell lung cancer that progressed on radiotherapy plus ipilimumab. The material was peripheral blood, obtained from a patient treated with radiotherapy plus ipilimumab. The CDR3 loop reads CASSQPNWAGAKDTGELFF. The CDR3 nucleotides are TGTGCCAGCAGCCAACCCAATTGGGCCGGGGCCAAGGACACCGGGGAGCTGTTTTTT.